Below are 5 T cell receptor beta chains sequenced from a single sample in a study of blood T cell repertoires in COVID-19. Data came from immunoSEQ multiplex PCR; TCRdb stores just in-frame clones and leaves some out. This sample has under 100,000 clones, with 75% to 90% found just once. What was sequenced was peripheral blood. The receptors derive from a human donor in a cohort sampled during active COVID-19.

This sequence joins TRBV7-9 and TRBJ1-4, with TRBD1 identical over 10 bases. The CDR3 sequence is 15 residues long. Germline V gene sequence: CDR1 SEHNR, CDR2 FQNEAQ (reference sequence). V lost 5 bases to trimming and J lost 8 bases; unmatched junction nucleotides: 8. The CDR3 spells CASSPPTGGGEKLFF. DNA for the CDR3: TGTGCCAGCAGCCCACCGACAGGGGGCGGGGAAAAACTGTTTTTT. Using reference TRBV7-9 and TRBJ1-4 for the parts outside the CDR3, the full variable domain is DTGVSQNPRHKITKRGQNVTFRCDPISEHNRLYWYRQTLGQGPEFLTYFQNEAQLEKSRLLSDRFSAERPKGSFSTLEIQRTEQGDSAMYLCASSPPTGGGEKLFFGSGTQLSVL.

The chain couples TRBV29-1 to TRBJ2-3; TRBD1 matches 8 bases. CDR1 is SQVTM and CDR2 is ANQGSEA in the germline V gene. This CDR3 has 13 residues. V was pared by 8 bases and J by 3 bases, with 7 bases of the junction left unmatched. CDR3 bases: TGCAGCTCCGACAGGGGTGCGACAGATACGCAGTATTTT. Translation gives CSSDRGATDTQYF.

This clone was counted a single time. The chain recombines TRBV11-3 with TRBJ2-7, with a weak D call TRBD2 (6 bases). The CDR3 extends over 13 amino acids. The V end lost 1 base, the J end lost 3 bases, and 7 bases lay between the germline ends. Per germline, CDR1 SGHNT and CDR2 YENEEA. The chain's CDR3 is CASSLGTNYEQYF. CDR3 bases: TGTGCCAGCAGCTTAGGGACTAACTACGAGCAGTACTTC.

The chain couples TRBV7-9 to TRBJ2-2; weak D call: TRBD2 (5 bases). V dropped 3 bases and J dropped 7 bases, with 12 bases sitting between them. From germline, CDR1 is SEHNR and CDR2 FQNEAQ (reference sequence). This CDR3 region has 14 residues. This CDR3 is CASSFWRTRGELFF. The CDR3 nucleotides are TGTGCCAGCAGCTTTTGGAGGACTCGCGGGGAGCTGTTTTTT.

The J gene is TRBJ1-3, the V gene TRBV4-3; the D gene is possibly TRBD1 (6 bases). The CDR3 has 14 amino acids. CDR1 and CDR2 from the germline V gene are LGHNA and YSLEER. The ends were cut back, 3 bases at V and 3 bases at J, with 9 bases in the middle. The chain's CDR3 is CASSQDSYGNTIYF. As DNA, the CDR3 is TGCGCCAGCAGCCAGGACAGTTATGGAAACACCATATATTTT.